This T cell receptor beta chain is from a study of shared clonotypes between healthy human individuals. Looking at the study overall: Serving as donors were two women and a few men, whose ages spanned 18 to 49.

An assay was performed, and its level was deep. Measured with immunoSEQ multiplex PCR; TCRdb has only the in-frame clones, and not every one. The repertoire includes about half a million clones, around 75% of them detected once, and about 13% sits in the top ten. Germline CDR1 reads PRHDT; CDR2 reads FYEKMQ (reference sequence). The CDR3 loop spans 13 amino acids. V was cut by 2 bases and J by 2 bases, with 6 bases left in between. There were no recent acute infections or vaccinations among the donors, who were healthy HIV-negative adults. Input material: PBMCs. V gene TRBV13 combines with J gene TRBJ1-2; D not certain. This TCR came from a woman aged 40 to 50 in good health. Some clones in this sample may be carry-over from other donors' samples. The chain's CDR3 is CASSLTANYGYTF. CDR3 coding DNA: TGTGCCAGCAGCTTAACCGCCAACTATGGCTACACCTTC.